This T cell receptor (beta chain) was sequenced during a study of beta chain features in type 1 diabetes. Overall study findings and caveats: The study notes PCR might favor shorter templates equally in patients and controls. A moderate, significant TCRB CDR3 shortening appeared in type 1 diabetes across four CD4+ subsets.

Averaging roughly 0.12 L, one heparinised blood draw came from each individual donor. Via the markers CD45RO/CCR7/CD25/CD127/CD95/CD27, stem cell-like memory, regulatory, central memory and naive CD4+ cells were sorted. Purity of each sorted population was above 95%. All of the isolated RNA was reverse transcribed, so expressed TCRB transcripts were sequenced. Profiled with immunoSEQ multiplex PCR; TCRdb holds only in-frame clones, not every one. The table has some 360,000 clones, around 9.6% seen once. The V gene's germline CDR1 is MNHEY and CDR2 SMNVEV (reference sequence). Trimming took 11 bases from V and 6 from J, leaving 17 bases between them. The CDR3 has 13 residues. This clone was recorded many times. Its cognate antigen is unknown.

Sequenced: central memory CD4+ T cells from blood. The rearrangement uses TRBV27 and TRBJ1-5; possibly TRBD1 for D (5 bases). The sequence was collected from a man aged 25-45 years with type 1 diabetes. The CDR3 nucleotides are TGTGCCTCCCGGAGGGGAATTGCTCAGCCCCAGCATTTT. Its protein product is CASRRGIAQPQHF.